This T cell receptor beta chain was captured in a study of cytomegalovirus exposure and HLA in healthy donors. The study, taken as a whole, reports: Owing to their indistinguishability, certain V segments, notably TRBV6-2 and TRBV6-3, were excluded. In vitro experiments confirmed that three CMV-associated chains were specific for CMV antigens. Later analysis found that TCR beta chains associated with HLA were more clonally expanded than other, equally common chains.

Amplification used 60 Vbeta primers and 13 Jbeta primers. Some clones are missing from TCRdb's copy, which holds only in-frame ones; the method was immunoSEQ multiplex PCR. The sample yields around 130,000 clones, around 8.5% seen once. This clone was seen a few times. The antigen is not known. Between the trimmed V and J ends, which lost 4 bases and 2 bases, there was a span of 11 bases. The CDR3 length is 14 residues. Looked up from germline, CDR1 is MNHNS and CDR2 is SASEGT. Material for sequencing was PBMCs. This sequence was found in a man aged 40-50 years in good health and CMV-seronegative. The chain is built from TRBV6-1 and TRBJ2-5; D might be TRBD1 (5 bases). CDR3 sequence: CASSGKRGQETQYF. Written as DNA, the CDR3 is TGTGCCAGCAGTGGAAAAAGGGGACAAGAGACCCAGTACTTC.